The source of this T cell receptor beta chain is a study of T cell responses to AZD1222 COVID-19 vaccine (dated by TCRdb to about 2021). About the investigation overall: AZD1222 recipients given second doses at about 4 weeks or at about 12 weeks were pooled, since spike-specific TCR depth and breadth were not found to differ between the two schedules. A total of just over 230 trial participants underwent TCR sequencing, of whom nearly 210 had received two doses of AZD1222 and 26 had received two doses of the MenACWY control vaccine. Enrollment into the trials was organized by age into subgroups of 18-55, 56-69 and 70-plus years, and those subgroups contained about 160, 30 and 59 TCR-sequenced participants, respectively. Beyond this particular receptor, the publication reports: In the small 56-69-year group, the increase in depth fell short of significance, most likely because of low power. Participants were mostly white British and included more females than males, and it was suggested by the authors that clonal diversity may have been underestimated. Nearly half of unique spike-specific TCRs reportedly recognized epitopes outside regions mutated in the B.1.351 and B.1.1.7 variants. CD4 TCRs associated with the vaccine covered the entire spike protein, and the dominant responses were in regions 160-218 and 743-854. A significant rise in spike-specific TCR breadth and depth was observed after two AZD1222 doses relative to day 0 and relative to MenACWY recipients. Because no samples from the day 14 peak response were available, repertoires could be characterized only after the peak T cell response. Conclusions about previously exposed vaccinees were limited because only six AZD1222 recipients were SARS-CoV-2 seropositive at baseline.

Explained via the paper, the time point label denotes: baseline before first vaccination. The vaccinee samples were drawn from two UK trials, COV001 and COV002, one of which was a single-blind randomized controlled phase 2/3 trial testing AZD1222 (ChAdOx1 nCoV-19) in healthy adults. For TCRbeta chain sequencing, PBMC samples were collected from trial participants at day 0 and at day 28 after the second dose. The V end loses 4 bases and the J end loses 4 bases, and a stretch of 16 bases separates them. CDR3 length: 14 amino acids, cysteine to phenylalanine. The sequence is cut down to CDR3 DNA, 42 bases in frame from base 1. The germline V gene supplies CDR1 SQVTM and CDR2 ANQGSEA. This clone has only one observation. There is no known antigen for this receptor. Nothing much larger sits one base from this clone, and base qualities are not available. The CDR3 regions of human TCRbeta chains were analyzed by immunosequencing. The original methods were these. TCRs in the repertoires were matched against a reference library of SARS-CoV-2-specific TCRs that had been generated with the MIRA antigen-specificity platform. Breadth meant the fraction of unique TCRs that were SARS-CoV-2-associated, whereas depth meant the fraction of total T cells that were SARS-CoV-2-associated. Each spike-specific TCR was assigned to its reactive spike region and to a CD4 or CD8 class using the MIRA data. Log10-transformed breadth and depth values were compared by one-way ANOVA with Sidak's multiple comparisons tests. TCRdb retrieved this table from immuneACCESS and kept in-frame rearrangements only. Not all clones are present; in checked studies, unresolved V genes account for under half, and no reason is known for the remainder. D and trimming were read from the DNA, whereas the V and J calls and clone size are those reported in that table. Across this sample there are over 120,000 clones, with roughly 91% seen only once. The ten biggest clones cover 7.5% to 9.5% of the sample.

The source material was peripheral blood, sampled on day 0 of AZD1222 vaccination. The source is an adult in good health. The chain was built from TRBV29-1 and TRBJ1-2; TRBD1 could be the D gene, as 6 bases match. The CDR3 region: CSVVAGAPAYGYTF. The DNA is TGCAGCGTTGTTGCAGGGGCCCCGGCCTATGGCTACACCTTC.